This section outlines one TCR beta chain sequence together with its context. Its antigen remains unknown. From the 120-subject validation cohort, which was separate from the roughly 690-subject first cohort, the donors were drawn. The sample is drawn from a study of cytomegalovirus exposure and HLA in healthy donors. The study, taken as a whole, reports: Specific recognition of CMV antigens was confirmed in vitro for a few chains (all CMV-associated). According to the study, 150 to 200 TCR beta chains were cytomegalovirus-associated.

Per germline, CDR1 LNHDA and CDR2 SQIVND (reference sequence). The CDR3 totals 13 residues. The V and J ends lost 1 base and 3 bases respectively, with 7 bases between them. The data were produced by immunoSEQ multiplex PCR, yet TCRdb's version contains in-frame clones alone and is incomplete. This table has around 250,000 clones, about 90% appearing once. The chain carries TRBV19 and TRBJ2-7; D unresolved. Sequencing was carried out using PBMCs. The clonotype was recovered from a woman younger than 35 in good health and CMV-seronegative. In DNA form, the CDR3 reads TGTGCCAGTAGTATAGGAGGTTTCTACGAGCAGTACTTC. As protein: CASSIGGFYEQYF.